Listed here are 32 T cell receptor beta chains from one sample, sequenced in a study of blood T cell repertoires in COVID-19. Sequenced by immunoSEQ multiplex PCR; TCRdb stores in-frame clones only, minus some. Of a few hundred thousand clones detected, 70% to 90% appear once; the ten largest clones hold 3.5% to 5.5%. Sequenced sample: PBMCs or T cells enriched from blood (not recorded which). The receptor source for this set is a woman aged 25 to 45 who had been exposed to COVID-19.

The chain links TRBV24-1 to TRBJ1-1, with 10 nucleotides matching TRBD1. The junction had 9 bases not matched to a gene; V was cut back by 6 bases and J by 6 bases. Per the germline V gene, CDR1 is KGHDR and CDR2 is SFDVKD. This CDR3 comprises 15 residues. As DNA, the CDR3 is TGTGCCACCAGTACGGACAGGGGGAAATCCCCTGAAGCTTTCTTT. Translating gives CATSTDRGKSPEAFF.

The chain carries TRBV3-1 (or the pseudogene TRBV3-2) and TRBJ1-3; perhaps TRBD1 as D (6 bases). The CDR3 loop spans 18 amino acids. Looked up from germline, CDR1 is LGHDT and CDR2 is YNNKEL (reference sequence). The V and J ends lost 3 bases and 1 base respectively, with 19 bases between them. The CDR3 loop reads CASSHRSQGLGSGNTIYF. CDR3 DNA sequence: TGTGCCAGCAGCCACAGATCGCAGGGGCTGGGTTCTGGAAACACCATATATTTT.

The chain uses TRBV20-1 and TRBJ2-7; a possible D gene is TRBD2 (5 bases). V lost 3 bases and J lost 1, with 13 bases in between. Germline V lookup: CDR1 DFQATT, CDR2 SNEGSKA (reference sequence). The CDR3 loop spans 14 amino acids. The DNA of the CDR3 is TGCAGTGCTAGTGGCGTCGGGGTATCCTACGAGCAGTACTTC. It is translated as CSASGVGVSYEQYF.

The V gene is TRBV2, the J gene TRBJ1-5; TRBD1 might be the D (6 bases). V lost 3 bases and J 1 base, leaving 10 bases between the germline ends. Germline lookup yields CDR1 SNHLY and CDR2 FYNNEI. The CDR3 consists of 15 residues. In nucleotides, the CDR3 is TGTGCCAGCAGTGACTGGGGGCTGAGCAATCAGCCCCAGCATTTT. Translated: CASSDWGLSNQPQHF.

The genes are TRBV2 and TRBJ1-1, with TRBD1 matching 7 bases. This CDR3 has 15 residues. The germline V gene has CDR1 SNHLY and CDR2 FYNNEI. The trim removed 7 bases at V and 0 bases at J, leaving 8 bases unmatched. The CDR3 nucleotides are TGTGCCAGCAAGGGGGCCGAAGGGATGAACACTGAAGCTTTCTTT. Its protein product is CASKGAEGMNTEAFF. The full variable domain, completed using reference TRBV2 and TRBJ1-1, is EPEVTQTPSHQVTQMGQEVILRCVPISNHLYFYWYRQILGQKVEFLVSFYNNEISEKSEIFDDQFSVERPDGSNFTLKIRSTKLEDSAMYFCASKGAEGMNTEAFFGQGTRLTVV.

This chain joins TRBV19 and TRBJ2-7, with D unclear. Trimming removed 4 bases from V and 2 bases from J, with 9 bases in between. Germline lookup yields CDR1 LNHDA and CDR2 SQIVND (reference sequence). This CDR3 has 13 residues. CDR3 amino acids: CASSTLPPYEQYF. Written as DNA, the CDR3 is TGTGCCAGTAGTACACTACCACCCTACGAGCAGTACTTC.

The CDR3 loop is CASSSGQAQETQYF. CDR3 nucleotides: TGTGCCAGCAGCTCGGGACAGGCCCAAGAGACCCAGTACTTC. The chain employs TRBV3-1 (or the pseudogene TRBV3-2) and TRBJ2-5; 8 bases fit TRBD1. Germline V gene data show CDR1 as LGHDT and CDR2 as YNNKEL (reference sequence). There are 14 residues in the CDR3. The trim removed 5 bases at V and 1 base at J, leaving 3 bases unmatched.

J is TRBJ1-2 and V is TRBV19, with D unclear. Deletions cut 9 bases from V and 3 bases from J, with 26 bases between. The germline V gene has CDR1 LNHDA and CDR2 SQIVND (reference sequence). This CDR3 contains 17 residues. Written as DNA, the CDR3 is TGTGCCAGCAAGGCTAGTCCCTGGAGGGAACGGGACTATGGCTACACCTTC. Translated, it gives CASKASPWRERDYGYTF.

This sequence joins TRBV27 and TRBJ2-6; a possible D gene is TRBD1 (5 bases). Trimming left V 6 bases short and J 4 bases short, with 19 bases between. CDR3 length: 17 amino acids. CDR1 is MNHEY, CDR2 SMNVEV, per germline (reference sequence). The CDR3 DNA is TGTGCCAGCAGCCCCGCAGGGTTCCTGGCAGGGGCCAACGTCCTGACTTTC. This sequence encodes CASSPAGFLAGANVLTF. The full variable domain, completed using reference TRBV27 and TRBJ2-6, is EAQVTQNPRYLITVTGKKLTVTCSQNMNHEYMSWYRQDPGLGLRQIYYSMNVEVTDKGDVPEGYKVSRKEKRNFPLILESPSPNQTSLYFCASSPAGFLAGANVLTFGAGSRLTVL.

The J gene is TRBJ1-1, the V gene TRBV27, with unresolved D. Germline V gene sequence: CDR1 MNHEY, CDR2 SMNVEV (reference sequence). V was cut by 6 bases and J by 1 base, with 6 bases left in between. This CDR3 is built from 12 residues. The CDR3 nucleotides are TGTGCCAGCAGGCTAGGGAACACTGAAGCTTTCTTT. Protein sequence: CASRLGNTEAFF.

The chain couples TRBV5-1 to TRBJ1-1; D possibly corresponds to TRBD1 (5 bases). Germline CDR1 is SGHRS and CDR2 is YFSETQ. CDR3 length: 16 residues. Deletions cut 4 bases from V and 1 base from J, with 17 bases between. The CDR3 spells CASSLGYRRGNTEAFF. The CDR3 coding sequence is TGCGCCAGCAGCCTGGGGTACAGGAGGGGGAACACTGAAGCTTTCTTT.

This clone showed up just a few times. Other DNA sequences within the sample encode an identical CDR3. The chain recombines TRBV10-1 with TRBJ2-2; 11 positions agree with TRBD2. V lost 9 bases, J lost 6 bases, and 0 bases stayed unmatched. Germline assignment: CDR1 WNHNN and CDR2 SYGVQD (reference sequence). The CDR3 is 12 residues long. CDR3 amino acids: CASSGGAGELFF. CDR3 nucleotides: TGCGCCAGTAGCGGGGGGGCCGGGGAGCTGTTTTTT.

The chain employs TRBV5-4 and TRBJ1-6; the D gene is possibly TRBD1 (5 bases). Germline CDR1 and CDR2: SGHNT and YYREEE (reference sequence). V lost 0 bases and J lost 5, with 12 bases in between. The length of the CDR3 is 16 residues. CDR3 region: CASSLVRGSNNSPLHF. For the CDR3, the DNA is TGTGCCAGCAGCTTGGTCCGGGGGTCCAATAATTCACCCCTCCACTTT.

Points on this clone: Other DNA sequences in the sample encode the same CDR3. The rearrangement links TRBV3-1 (or the pseudogene TRBV3-2) to TRBJ2-2; no definite D call. The CDR3 loop spans 12 amino acids. The V gene's germline CDR1 is LGHDT and CDR2 YNNKEL (reference sequence). The ends were cut back, 4 bases at V and 5 bases at J, with 5 bases in the middle. Here the CDR3 DNA reads TGTGCCAGCAGCCTTCAAACCGGGGAGCTGTTTTTT. Amino acids: CASSLQTGELFF.

This clone was detected only once. The rearrangement joins TRBV6-6 to TRBJ2-7, with a possible D match to TRBD1 (5 bases). Germline V gene data show CDR1 as MNHNY and CDR2 as SVGAGI (reference sequence). The CDR3 length is 12 residues. V lost 5 bases, J lost 4 bases, and 9 bases lay in between. The DNA for the CDR3 is TGTGCCAGCAGTAGACAGTTATACGAGCAGTACTTC. It encodes CASSRQLYEQYF.

The chain couples TRBV6-5 to TRBJ2-1, with 7 bases that match TRBD1. The CDR3 sequence is 14 residues long. V was pared by 6 bases and J by 2 bases, with 4 bases of the junction left unmatched. The germline CDR1 and CDR2 sequences are MNHEY and SVGAGI. The CDR3 here is CASRPGTAYNEQFF. The CDR3 nucleotides read TGTGCCAGCAGACCCGGGACAGCCTACAATGAGCAGTTCTTC.

V usage is TRBV7-9 and J usage is TRBJ1-5, with TRBD1 as a possible D gene (5 bases). With 5 bases removed from V and 4 bases from J, the gap between germline ends came to 15 bases. Germline values: CDR1 SEHNR, CDR2 FQNEAQ (reference sequence). The CDR3 has 15 amino acids. In DNA, the CDR3 is TGTGCCAGCAGCCCGCGGGACGGTCATAATCAGCCCCAGCATTTT. Protein product: CASSPRDGHNQPQHF.

The rearrangement links TRBV9 to TRBJ1-1; D perhaps matches TRBD1 (6 bases). The V end lost 2 bases, the J end lost 3 bases, and 17 bases lay between the germline ends. CDR1 is SGDLS, CDR2 YYNGEE, per germline. The CDR3 is 16 residues long. The CDR3 sequence: CASSVTGRVGHTEAFF. The CDR3 DNA is TGTGCCAGCAGCGTTACAGGGCGCGTAGGTCACACTGAAGCTTTCTTT.

The chain carries TRBV6-6 and TRBJ2-7; 12 bases are shared with TRBD2. This CDR3 spans 16 amino acids. The V gene's germline CDR1 is MNHNY and CDR2 SVGAGI (reference sequence). The junction had 7 bases not matched to a gene; V was cut back by 2 bases and J by 5 bases. The CDR3 coding sequence is TGTGCCAGCAGTTACGCCGGACTAGCGGGGTACCACGAGCAGTACTTC. It specifies CASSYAGLAGYHEQYF.

This chain uses TRBV2 with TRBJ1-2, with D tentatively TRBD1 (6 bases). Germline loops: CDR1 SNHLY, CDR2 FYNNEI. This CDR3 has 16 residues. The ends were cut back, 1 base at V and 4 bases at J, with 16 bases in the middle. This CDR3 reads CASSEGGQAGVYGYTF. The CDR3 DNA reads TGTGCCAGCAGTGAAGGAGGGCAGGCAGGGGTCTATGGCTACACCTTC.

This chain links TRBV5-1 with TRBJ2-2, with 8 bases that match TRBD1. The CDR3 length is 16 residues. J lost 3 bases, V lost 4 bases, and 8 bases had no gene match. Germline V gene lookup returns CDR1 SGHRS and CDR2 YFSETQ. DNA for the CDR3: TGCGCCAGCAGCCAAAGACAGGGGTGGGACACCGGGGAGCTGTTTTTT. Its protein product is CASSQRQGWDTGELFF.

The chain combines TRBV28 with TRBJ2-2; D call uncertain. V lost 6 bases to trimming and J lost 5 bases, with 7 bases between them. The CDR3 sequence is 12 residues long. CDR1 MDHEN and CDR2 SYDVKM come from the germline V gene. CDR3 loop: CASRLLTGELFF. The CDR3 region has the DNA TGTGCCAGCAGGCTCCTAACCGGGGAGCTGTTTTTT.

The rearrangement links TRBV30 to TRBJ2-4, with TRBD1 as a possible D gene (5 bases). CDR3 size: 14 residues. Trimming removed 0 bases from V and 0 bases from J, with 6 bases in between. Germline V gives CDR1 GTSNPN, CDR2 SVGIG (reference sequence). The CDR3 protein is CAWSVQAAKNIQYF. In nucleotides, the CDR3 is TGTGCCTGGAGTGTACAGGCAGCCAAAAACATTCAGTACTTC. The variable domain in full, completed from reference TRBV30 and TRBJ2-4, reads SQTIHQWPATLVQPVGSPLSLECTVEGTSNPNLYWYRQAAGRGLQLLFYSVGIGQISSEVPQNLSASRPQDRQFILSSKKLLLSDSGFYLCAWSVQAAKNIQYFGAGTRLSVL.

This chain links TRBV27 with TRBJ2-3; 7 bases agree with TRBD2. CDR1 MNHEY and CDR2 SMNVEV come from the germline V gene (reference sequence). The CDR3 has 15 amino acids. J gave up 5 bases and V 4 bases, and 9 bases lay outside the gene matches. For the CDR3, the DNA is TGTGCCAGCAGTTACCTAGCGGCCTACCTAGATACGCAGTATTTT. Translation: CASSYLAAYLDTQYF.

The gene calls are TRBV7-9 and TRBJ2-7; 12 nucleotides agree with TRBD2. Germline CDR1 is SEHNR and CDR2 is FQNEAQ (reference sequence). The CDR3 is 16 residues long. Trimming removed 4 bases from V and 1 base from J; junction bases left unmatched: 5. Here the CDR3 reads CASSSTSGGRSYEQYF. Here the CDR3 DNA reads TGTGCCAGCAGCTCGACTAGCGGGGGCCGATCCTACGAGCAGTACTTC. The variable domain in full, completed from reference TRBV7-9 and TRBJ2-7, reads DTGVSQNPRHKITKRGQNVTFRCDPISEHNRLYWYRQTLGQGPEFLTYFQNEAQLEKSRLLSDRFSAERPKGSFSTLEIQRTEQGDSAMYLCASSSTSGGRSYEQYFGPGTRLTVT.

The rearrangement joins TRBV5-6 to TRBJ2-1; 7 bases align to TRBD1. After removal of 4 bases from V and 4 bases from J, the junction contained 8 bases not matched to a gene. This CDR3 comprises 15 residues. CDR1 is SGHDT, CDR2 YYEEEE, per germline. DNA for the CDR3: TGTGCCAGCAGCCTATTACAGGGGCCTTACAATGAGCAGTTCTTC. It encodes CASSLLQGPYNEQFF.

A few counts support this clone. The V call is TRBV20-1, the J call TRBJ2-7, with TRBD1 as a possible D gene (6 bases). The CDR3 has 16 amino acids. Germline CDR1 DFQATT, CDR2 SNEGSKA (reference sequence). The germline V and J ends were trimmed by 3 bases and 1 base, with 19 bases remaining between them. This CDR3 is CSASRTGKRSSYEQYF. The CDR3 bases are TGCAGTGCTAGTAGAACAGGGAAGAGAAGTTCCTACGAGCAGTACTTC.

In its sample, this clone was seen once. The V and J genes are TRBV11-2 and TRBJ2-7, with TRBD1 matching over 9 bases. Trimming cost V 0 bases and J 6 bases; bases outside gene matches: 0. The CDR3 has 13 residues. The germline V gene encodes CDR1 SGHAT and CDR2 FQNNGV. CDR3 in DNA: TGTGCCAGCAGCTTAGAGGACAGGGGCGAGCAGTACTTC. Its translation: CASSLEDRGEQYF.

This sequence joins TRBV11-3 and TRBJ2-7, with 7 bases aligning to TRBD1. This CDR3 has 16 residues. The J segment lost 4 bases and the V segment lost 4 bases, leaving 13 bases of the junction unmatched. Germline V lookup: CDR1 SGHNT, CDR2 YENEEA. The CDR3, as DNA: TGTGCCAGCAGCTCACAAGGGACAGCCTGGGGGTACGAGCAGTACTTC. Translation gives CASSSQGTAWGYEQYF. Together with reference TRBV11-3 and TRBJ2-7, the CDR3 gives the full variable domain: EAGVVQSPRYKIIEKKQPVAFWCNPISGHNTLYWYLQNLGQGPELLIRYENEEAVDDSQLPKDRFSAERLKGVDSTLKIQPAELGDSAVYLCASSSQGTAWGYEQYFGPGTRLTVT.

CDR3 bases: TGCGCCAGCAGCCCGGGACAGCCCATACAAGAGACCCAGTACTTC. Protein product: CASSPGQPIQETQYF. This chain links TRBV5-1 with TRBJ2-5; 7 nucleotides align to TRBD1. The CDR3 is 15 residues long. Per germline, CDR1 SGHRS and CDR2 YFSETQ. V dropped 4 bases and J dropped 2; count of bases not matched to a gene: 8.

The chain uses TRBV11-3 and TRBJ1-1; D is uncertain. V lost 6 bases and J lost 2, with 13 bases in between. CDR1 SGHNT and CDR2 YENEEA come from the germline V gene. The CDR3 loop spans 14 amino acids. DNA of the CDR3: TGTGCCAGCAGTATAAGTTCTCTAAACACTGAAGCTTTCTTT. This sequence encodes CASSISSLNTEAFF.

The chain couples TRBV4-1 to TRBJ2-3, with TRBD2 identical over 11 bases. Losses at the gene ends were 0 bases for V and 6 bases for J; bases not matched to a gene: 5. Looked up from germline, CDR1 is MGHRA and CDR2 is YSYEKL. The CDR3 has 16 amino acids. The CDR3 region is CASSQESGLAADTQYF. The CDR3 region has the DNA TGCGCCAGCAGCCAAGAGTCGGGACTAGCGGCGGATACGCAGTATTTT.